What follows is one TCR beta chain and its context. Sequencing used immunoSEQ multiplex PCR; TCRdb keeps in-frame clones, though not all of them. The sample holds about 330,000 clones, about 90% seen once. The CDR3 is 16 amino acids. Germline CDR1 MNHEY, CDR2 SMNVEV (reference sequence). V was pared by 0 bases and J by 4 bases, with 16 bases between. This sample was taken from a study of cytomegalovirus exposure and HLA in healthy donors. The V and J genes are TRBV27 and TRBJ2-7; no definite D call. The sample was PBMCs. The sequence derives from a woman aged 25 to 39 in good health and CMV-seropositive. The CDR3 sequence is CASSLSGGQVTYEQYF. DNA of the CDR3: TGTGCCAGCAGTTTATCGGGTGGGCAGGTCACGTACGAGCAGTACTTC.